These 5 T cell receptor beta chains were sequenced from one sample in a study of PD-L1 blockade in urothelial cancer. Time point: pretreatment peripheral blood. Sequenced by immunoSEQ multiplex PCR; TCRdb stores in-frame clones only, minus some. In the table there are 45,000 to 60,000 clones, around 86% of which are singletons. The sequencing used PBMCs, collected around atezolizumab (anti-PD-L1) treatment. Every receptor here comes from a man in his fifties or sixties with urothelial cancer.

The sample holds one count of this clone. V is TRBV11-3 and J is TRBJ2-5, with D perhaps matching TRBD2 (7 bases). CDR1 SGHNT and CDR2 YENEEA come from the germline V gene. V lost 1 base and J 7 bases, leaving 25 bases between the germline ends. The CDR3 runs to 18 residues. The CDR3 DNA is TGTGCCAGCAGCTTAGGGGGGGGCTACACCAGCCCACAAATGACCCAGTACTTC. Protein sequence: CASSLGGGYTSPQMTQYF.

In its sample, this clone was seen a few times. The V call is TRBV15, the J call TRBJ2-4; a weak D match, TRBD1 (6 bases). The V end lost 11 bases, the J end lost 6 bases, and 20 bases lay between the germline ends. Germline values: CDR1 LNHNV, CDR2 YYDKDF (reference sequence). The CDR3 spans 14 residues. CDR3 nucleotide sequence: TGTGCCCTAAGGCAGGGGTATGATGGAAACATTCAGTACTTC. Amino acid sequence: CALRQGYDGNIQYF.

This chain connects TRBV2 to TRBJ1-1; a weak D match, TRBD1 (5 bases). The CDR3 loop spans 13 amino acids. Trimming shortened V by 2 bases and J by 1 base, and 5 bases separated the two germline ends. CDR1 SNHLY and CDR2 FYNNEI come from the germline V gene. CDR3 sequence reads: CASSEQGNTEAFF. CDR3 in DNA: TGTGCCAGCAGTGAACAGGGGAACACTGAAGCTTTCTTT.

V usage is TRBV5-1 and J usage is TRBJ2-3, with a possible D match to TRBD2 (6 bases). Trimming left V 2 bases short and J 1 base short, with 8 bases between. Per germline, CDR1 SGHRS and CDR2 YFSETQ. The CDR3 contains 14 residues. The CDR3 loop reads CASSLREGTDTQYF. The DNA of the CDR3 is TGCGCCAGCAGCTTAAGGGAGGGCACAGATACGCAGTATTTT. The full variable domain, with the rest looked up from reference TRBV5-1 and TRBJ2-3, is KAGVTQTPRYLIKTRGQQVTLSCSPISGHRSVSWYQQTPGQGLQFLFEYFSETQRNKGNFPGRFSGRQFSNSRSEMNVSTLELGDSALYLCASSLREGTDTQYFGPGTRLTVL.

V gene TRBV9 combines with J gene TRBJ2-1, with 8 bases identical to TRBD1. Germline-derived CDR1 and CDR2 are SGDLS and YYNGEE. With 4 bases clipped from V and 8 bases from J, the junction kept 11 bases outside the gene matches. There are 15 residues in the CDR3. The CDR3 here is CASSPTRTGIHEQFF. The CDR3 DNA is TGTGCCAGCAGCCCCACACGGACAGGGATCCATGAGCAGTTCTTC.